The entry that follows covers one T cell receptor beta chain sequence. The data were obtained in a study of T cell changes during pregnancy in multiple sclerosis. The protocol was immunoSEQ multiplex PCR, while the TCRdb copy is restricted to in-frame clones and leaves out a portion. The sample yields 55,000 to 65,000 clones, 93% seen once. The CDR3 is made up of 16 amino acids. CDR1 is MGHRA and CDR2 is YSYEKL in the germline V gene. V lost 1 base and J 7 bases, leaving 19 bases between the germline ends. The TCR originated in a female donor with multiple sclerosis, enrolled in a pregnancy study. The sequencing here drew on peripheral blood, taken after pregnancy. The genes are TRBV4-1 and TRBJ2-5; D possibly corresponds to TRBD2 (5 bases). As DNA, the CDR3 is TGCGCCAGCAGCCAAGGATTCGAGAGGGCCACCGCGACCCAGTACTTC. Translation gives CASSQGFERATATQYF.